The next 28 T cell receptor beta chains were all read from a single sample in a study of T cell changes during pregnancy in multiple sclerosis. The table came from immunoSEQ multiplex PCR; TCRdb's copy has only in-frame clones and leaves some out. The sample yields around 68,000 clones, 85% to 95% seen once. The sequencing here drew on CD4+ T cells from peripheral blood mononuclear cells, taken before pregnancy. These receptors came from a female donor with multiple sclerosis, enrolled in a pregnancy study.

The chain is built from TRBV2 and TRBJ1-2; D is undetermined. This CDR3 region has 14 residues. V lost 3 bases to trimming and J lost 4 bases, with 12 bases between them. Germline loops: CDR1 SNHLY, CDR2 FYNNEI. Here the CDR3 reads CASSDIVEPYGYTF. The CDR3 DNA sequence: TGTGCCAGCAGTGACATTGTTGAGCCCTATGGCTACACCTTC.

The chain joins TRBV30 to TRBJ1-5, with 9 nucleotides matching TRBD1. Germline V gene data show CDR1 as GTSNPN and CDR2 as SVGIG (reference sequence). Trimming cost V 1 base and J 6 bases; bases outside gene matches: 4. The CDR3 runs to 14 residues. CDR3 protein: CAWSETGGGQPQHF. For the CDR3, the DNA is TGTGCCTGGAGTGAAACAGGGGGCGGTCAGCCCCAGCATTTT.

V and J are TRBV7-2 and TRBJ1-2; TRBD1 agrees at 9 bases. The CDR3 covers 13 residues. The ends lost 6 bases at V and 8 bases at J; junction bases unmatched: 7. From germline, CDR1 is SGHTA and CDR2 FQGNSA. CDR3 region: CASSSDRGRGYTF. CDR3 bases: TGTGCCAGCAGTTCGGACAGGGGAAGAGGCTACACCTTC.

The J gene is TRBJ1-2, the V gene TRBV19; D ambiguous. Germline V gene lookup returns CDR1 LNHDA and CDR2 SQIVND (reference sequence). This CDR3 has 13 amino acids. Between the trimmed V and J ends, which lost 6 bases and 4 bases, there was a span of 12 bases. The CDR3: CASSLDWGYGYTF. The CDR3 DNA reads TGTGCCAGTAGCCTGGACTGGGGCTATGGCTACACCTTC.

V and J are TRBV2 and TRBJ1-1, with 8 positions matching TRBD1. The CDR3 sequence is 13 residues long. The V and J ends lost 7 bases and 7 bases, in that order; junction bases with no gene match: 8. CDR1 is SNHLY and CDR2 is FYNNEI in the germline V gene. CDR3 in DNA: TGTGCCAGCACCATGGACAGGGAGGATGAAGCTTTCTTT. Amino acid sequence: CASTMDREDEAFF.

This clone was seen a handful of times. The genes are TRBV6-1 and TRBJ1-5; D may be TRBD1 (5 bases). Per the germline V gene, CDR1 is MNHNS and CDR2 is SASEGT. CDR3 length: 11 amino acids. Trimming pared 6 bases from V and 9 bases from J, leaving 9 bases between. CDR3 in amino acids: CASRGQGPQHF. CDR3 in DNA: TGTGCCAGCAGGGGTCAGGGGCCCCAGCATTTT.

The chain has TRBV5-4 and TRBJ2-5; the match to TRBD1 covers 10 bases. V dropped 4 bases and J dropped 2; count of bases not matched to a gene: 8. From germline, CDR1 is SGHNT and CDR2 YYREEE (reference sequence). The CDR3 sequence is 16 residues long. Here the CDR3 reads CASSIRDRGTQETQYF. CDR3 DNA sequence: TGTGCCAGCAGCATACGGGACAGGGGCACACAAGAGACCCAGTACTTC.

The chain carries TRBV28 and TRBJ2-7; 14 bases agree with TRBD2. CDR1 is MDHEN and CDR2 is SYDVKM in the germline V gene. The CDR3 is 15 residues long. V gave up 5 bases and J gave up 6 bases; unmatched junction bases: 6. This chain's CDR3 is CASSPGTSGRVEQYF. CDR3 bases: TGTGCCAGCAGTCCTGGGACTAGCGGGAGAGTCGAGCAGTACTTC.

The genes are TRBV29-1 and TRBJ2-3, with 7 bases identical to TRBD2. In germline, CDR1 is SQVTM, CDR2 ANQGSEA. This CDR3 region has 15 residues. The ends lost 6 bases at V and 6 bases at J; junction bases unmatched: 15. The CDR3 DNA reads TGCAGCGTCCATCAACGGGCTAGCGGAGGGGATACGCAGTATTTT. It translates to CSVHQRASGGDTQYF.

This chain links TRBV7-8 with TRBJ1-2; TRBD1 agrees at 7 bases. V was pared by 1 base and J by 5 bases, with 7 bases of the junction left unmatched. The CDR3 runs 15 residues. Germline lookup yields CDR1 SGHVS and CDR2 FQNEAQ. CDR3 sequence reads: CASSLGVGTAYGYTF. The CDR3 DNA follows: TGTGCCAGCAGCTTAGGGGTGGGGACAGCATATGGCTACACCTTC. Full variable domain (missing parts from reference TRBV7-8 and TRBJ1-2): GAGVSQSPRYKVAKRGQDVALRCDPISGHVSLFWYQQALGQGPEFLTYFQNEAQLDKSGLPSDRFFAERPEGSVSTLKIQRTQQEDSAVYLCASSLGVGTAYGYTFGSGTRLTVV.

V and J are TRBV18 and TRBJ2-3; D is unclear. With 0 bases removed from V and 0 bases from J, the gap between germline ends came to 4 bases. Germline lookup yields CDR1 KGHSH and CDR2 LQKENI. This CDR3 contains 14 residues. The CDR3: CASSPPYSTDTQYF. The DNA of the CDR3 is TGTGCCAGCTCACCACCCTACAGCACAGATACGCAGTATTTT.

The chain links TRBV28 to TRBJ1-4; 9 bases line up with TRBD1. The CDR3 has 14 amino acids. V gave up 6 bases and J gave up 8 bases; unmatched junction bases: 7. The V gene's germline CDR1 is MDHEN and CDR2 SYDVKM. The CDR3 is CASRGTGMGEKLFF. The CDR3 nucleotides are TGTGCCAGCAGGGGGACAGGGATGGGCGAAAAACTGTTTTTT.

This sequence joins TRBV27 and TRBJ2-7, with 7 bases that match TRBD2. The CDR3 totals 15 residues. Germline CDR1 reads MNHEY; CDR2 reads SMNVEV (reference sequence). J was trimmed by 2 bases and V by 4 bases; bases with no gene match: 8. The CDR3 region is CASSSLSGSTYEQYF. The CDR3 DNA reads as TGTGCCAGCAGTTCTCTTAGCGGGTCTACCTACGAGCAGTACTTC.

The chain carries TRBV19 and TRBJ2-1; D remains ambiguous. The CDR3 sequence is 14 residues long. Germline V CDR1 and CDR2: LNHDA, SQIVND (reference sequence). V lost 3 bases and J 7 bases, leaving 13 bases between the germline ends. CDR3 sequence (DNA): TGTGCCAGTAGTATGGTAGTGTTACTAAATGAGCAGTTCTTC. Protein sequence: CASSMVVLLNEQFF.

CDR3 amino acids: CASSTQGRGTDTQYF. The CDR3 DNA reads as TGTGCCAGCAGTACTCAAGGGAGGGGCACAGATACGCAGTATTTT. The V call is TRBV27, the J call TRBJ2-3; TRBD2 matches at 7 bases. J gave up 1 base and V 5 bases, and 6 bases lay outside the gene matches. The length of the CDR3 is 15 residues. CDR1 MNHEY and CDR2 SMNVEV come from the germline V gene (reference sequence).

The chain recombines TRBV6-1 with TRBJ1-5; D unclear. The CDR3 covers 12 residues. Looked up from germline, CDR1 is MNHNS and CDR2 is SASEGT. V was trimmed by 7 bases and J by 7 bases, leaving 11 bases between them. CDR3 region: CASNLSGQPQHF. The DNA for the CDR3 is TGTGCCAGCAACCTGTCAGGCCAGCCCCAGCATTTT.

This chain links TRBV30 with TRBJ1-5, with D perhaps matching TRBD1 (5 bases). This CDR3 spans 15 amino acids. Trimming left V 0 bases short and J 3 bases short, with 12 bases between. Germline V CDR1 and CDR2: GTSNPN, SVGIG (reference sequence). CDR3 bases: TGTGCCTGGAGTGTCAAGGGCAGGGACAATCAGCCCCAGCATTTT. Amino acid sequence: CAWSVKGRDNQPQHF.

This clone was detected only a few times. The chain uses TRBV14 and TRBJ1-2; no clear D gene. V was shortened by 4 bases and J by 8 bases, with 14 bases between the two germline ends. CDR1 SGHDN and CDR2 FVKESK come from the germline V gene. CDR3 size: 13 residues. CDR3 amino acids: CASSPSGVRGYTF. The CDR3 coding sequence is TGTGCCAGCAGCCCTAGTGGAGTGAGGGGCTACACCTTC.

V is TRBV12-5 and J is TRBJ2-5; 11 bases line up with TRBD1. Per the germline V gene, CDR1 is LGHNT and CDR2 is FRNRAP. V dropped 6 bases and J dropped 4; count of bases not matched to a gene: 4. This CDR3 is built from 14 residues. The CDR3 nucleotides read TGTGCTAGTGGCGGGACAGGGGGGCGAGAGACCCAGTACTTC. This codes for CASGGTGGRETQYF.

V usage is TRBV25-1 and J usage is TRBJ2-7; tentatively, D is TRBD2 (6 bases). This CDR3 has 13 residues. V lost 2 bases and J 3 bases, leaving 8 bases between the germline ends. Germline CDR1 is MGHDK and CDR2 is SYGVNS. This CDR3 is CASSELGGYEQYF. CDR3 nucleotides: TGTGCCAGCAGTGAACTCGGGGGCTACGAGCAGTACTTC.

This chain uses TRBV6-5 with TRBJ1-6; a possible D gene is TRBD1 (6 bases). This CDR3 has 14 amino acids. Trimming stripped 7 bases from V and 2 bases from J, with 9 bases between. Germline loops: CDR1 MNHEY, CDR2 SVGAGI. The CDR3 nucleotides read TGTGCCAGCACCAGGACAGCCTATAATTCACCCCTCCACTTT. Translated: CASTRTAYNSPLHF.

This sequence joins TRBV19 and TRBJ2-7; D gene unclear. Trimming removed 2 bases at V and 3 bases at J, with 8 bases between. Germline V lookup: CDR1 LNHDA, CDR2 SQIVND (reference sequence). The CDR3 length is 13 residues. For the CDR3, the DNA is TGTGCCAGTAGTATATCGAGCGACTACGAGCAGTACTTC. Its translation is CASSISSDYEQYF.

The rearrangement links TRBV7-8 to TRBJ2-7; 10 nucleotides align to TRBD2. The CDR3 sequence is 16 residues long. The junction had 9 bases not matched to a gene; V was cut back by 5 bases and J by 2 bases. CDR1 is SGHVS and CDR2 is FQNEAQ in the germline V gene. The CDR3 DNA reads as TGTGCCAGCAGCCCCACGACTAGCGGGCGAACCTACGAGCAGTACTTC. It is translated as CASSPTTSGRTYEQYF.

This chain connects TRBV7-9 to TRBJ2-1, with 10 bases identical to TRBD2. The CDR3 extends over 15 amino acids. V was pared by 4 bases and J by 7 bases, with 7 bases of the junction left unmatched. CDR1 is SEHNR and CDR2 is FQNEAQ in the germline V gene (reference sequence). CDR3 in DNA: TGTGCCAGCAGCTCGCCGGGACTAGCGAGTAATGAGCAGTTCTTC. It is translated as CASSSPGLASNEQFF. Based on the CDR3 plus reference TRBV7-9 and TRBJ2-1, the full variable domain is DTGVSQNPRHKITKRGQNVTFRCDPISEHNRLYWYRQTLGQGPEFLTYFQNEAQLEKSRLLSDRFSAERPKGSFSTLEIQRTEQGDSAMYLCASSSPGLASNEQFFGPGTRLTVL.

The genes are TRBV5-4 and TRBJ2-5, with a tentative D call TRBD1 (7 bases). This CDR3 is 14 amino acids long. Trimming removed 4 bases from V and 4 bases from J, with 14 bases in between. The germline V gene has CDR1 SGHNT and CDR2 YYREEE (reference sequence). Here the CDR3 DNA reads TGTGCCAGCAGCCCCCCAGGGGGGAGAGAGACCCAGTACTTC. The encoded protein is CASSPPGGRETQYF.

The V gene is TRBV6-1, the J gene TRBJ2-7, with D unresolved. The CDR3 is 11 residues long. Germline CDR1 is MNHNS and CDR2 is SASEGT. V gave up 4 bases and J gave up 4 bases, with 5 bases separating them. The CDR3: CASSGPYEQYF. CDR3 nucleotide sequence: TGTGCCAGCAGTGGTCCTTACGAGCAGTACTTC.

J is TRBJ1-6 and V is TRBV19; a possible D gene is TRBD1 (6 bases). With 7 bases removed from V and 4 bases from J, the gap between germline ends came to 23 bases. The CDR3 extends over 18 amino acids. The germline gives CDR1 LNHDA, CDR2 SQIVND (reference sequence). The CDR3 region is CASKDYRVRSGYNSPLHF. The CDR3 region has the DNA TGTGCCAGTAAAGACTACAGGGTTAGGTCCGGGTATAATTCACCCCTCCACTTT.

The rearrangement links TRBV7-2 to TRBJ2-1; 14 positions match TRBD2. CDR1 and CDR2 (germline): SGHTA, FQGNSA. The V gene end was trimmed by 5 bases and the J gene end by 8 bases; junction bases not matched to a gene: 11. This CDR3 is 17 amino acids long. The CDR3 loop reads CASSTTSGRANPHEQFF. The CDR3 DNA reads as TGTGCCAGCAGCACGACTAGCGGGAGGGCCAATCCCCATGAGCAGTTCTTC. Using reference TRBV7-2 and TRBJ2-1 for the parts outside the CDR3, the full variable domain is GAGVSQSPSNKVTEKGKDVELRCDPISGHTALYWYRQSLGQGLEFLIYFQGNSAPDKSGLPSDRFSAERTGGSVSTLTIQRTQQEDSAVYLCASSTTSGRANPHEQFFGPGTRLTVL.